Below are 28 T cell receptor beta chains sequenced from a single sample in a study of T cell repertoires in cytomegalovirus infection. TCRdb fed the reads into MiXCR, producing one record per CDR3 protein. This sample has fewer than 550,000 distinct CDR3 sequences, with around 32% found just once. Sequenced sample: PBMCs. Receptors originate from a human donor in good health (CMV status not recorded). Some clones in this sample may be carry-over from other donors' samples.

This clonotype was counted many times. The chain recombines TRBV7-6 with TRBJ1-4; D unclear. The CDR3 runs to 14 residues. Germline lookup yields CDR1 SGHVS and CDR2 FNYEAQ. The V end lost 5 bases, the J end lost 1 base, and 8 bases lay between the germline ends. This chain's CDR3 is CASSRALTNEKLFF. The DNA of the CDR3 is TGTGCCAGCAGCCGGGCCCTAACTAATGAAAAACTGTTTTTT.

This clonotype was counted between two and nine times. CDR3: CASSRGQGASYEQYF. Written as DNA, the CDR3 is TGTGCCAGCAGTAGGGGGCAGGGGGCCTCCTACGAGCAGTACTTC. This chain joins TRBV7-9 and TRBJ2-7; 8 positions match TRBD1. Per the germline V gene, CDR1 is SEHNR and CDR2 is FQNEAQ (reference sequence). This CDR3 spans 15 amino acids. V was clipped by 6 bases and J by 0 bases; unmatched bases: 7.

This chain uses TRBV29-1 with TRBJ2-3; 8 bases agree with TRBD2. V shed 5 bases, J shed 4 bases, and the junction held 11 bases outside the gene matches. The germline gives CDR1 SQVTM, CDR2 ANQGSEA. This CDR3 contains 15 residues. The CDR3 region is CSVTPRGAIADTQYF. In nucleotides, the CDR3 is TGCAGCGTTACGCCGCGGGGGGCTATAGCAGATACGCAGTATTTT.

The rearrangement uses TRBV6-6 and TRBJ2-3; D not resolved. Trimming took off 10 bases at V and 0 bases at J, with 11 bases between the two ends. There are 13 residues in the CDR3. In germline, CDR1 is MNHNY, CDR2 SVGAGI (reference sequence). The DNA for the CDR3 is TGTGCCATCCAAGCCCCTAGCACAGATACGCAGTATTTT. This encodes CAIQAPSTDTQYF.

The chain joins TRBV7-9 to TRBJ2-3; 11 nucleotides align to TRBD1. Per the germline V gene, CDR1 is SEHNR and CDR2 is FQNEAQ (reference sequence). The CDR3 spans 18 residues. V lost 2 bases, J lost 4 bases, and 11 bases stayed unmatched. CDR3 residues: CASSLNAPGQGAPDTQYF. The CDR3 region has the DNA TGTGCCAGCAGCTTAAATGCCCCAGGACAGGGGGCCCCAGATACGCAGTATTTT.

The J gene is TRBJ1-1, the V gene TRBV29-1; no clear D gene. Trimming shortened V by 7 bases and J by 5 bases, and 8 bases separated the two germline ends. The length of the CDR3 is 10 residues. The germline V gene encodes CDR1 SQVTM and CDR2 ANQGSEA. The CDR3 region has the DNA TGCAGCGGGGGTGGAACTGAAGCTTTCTTT. It codes for CSGGGTEAFF.

The chain uses TRBV2 and TRBJ2-1; unclear D gene. This CDR3 is built from 14 residues. Germline V CDR1 and CDR2: SNHLY, FYNNEI. V lost 5 bases, J lost 0 bases, and 8 bases lay in between. The CDR3 nucleotides are TGTGCCAGCAGTAACGAGTACTCCTACAATGAGCAGTTCTTC. Encoded protein: CASSNEYSYNEQFF.

Comment on this clonotype: This is likely a read error, given that the CDR3 carries no conserved phenylalanine or tryptophan at its end. V is TRBV7-9 and J is TRBJ2-7, with D unresolved. Trimming removed 7 bases at V and 4 bases at J, with 11 bases between. The CDR3 contains 12 residues. In germline, CDR1 is SEHNR, CDR2 FQNEAQ (reference sequence). The chain's CDR3 is CASTFNPYEQYC. The CDR3, as DNA: TGTGCCAGCACTTTTAACCCTTACGAGCAGTACTGC.

The chain links TRBV9 to TRBJ2-5, with D perhaps TRBD1 (6 bases). CDR1 and CDR2 from the germline V gene are SGDLS and YYNGEE. This CDR3 is built from 15 residues. Trimming left V 0 bases short and J 5 bases short, with 14 bases between. The CDR3 nucleotides read TGTGCCAGCAGCGTAGAGGACAGAGGAAAGGAGACCCAGTACTTC. Its protein is CASSVEDRGKETQYF.

This clonotype turned up a few times. This chain connects TRBV12-3 or TRBV12-4 to TRBJ1-5; possible D gene TRBD1, 5 bases. Trimming took 4 bases from V and 4 from J, leaving 17 bases between them. This CDR3 has 16 amino acids. CDR3 amino acids: CASSSNVRGSNQPQHF. The CDR3 region has the DNA TGTGCCAGCAGTTCCAATGTCCGGGGGAGTAATCAGCCCCAGCATTTT.

In its sample, this clonotype was seen a few times. V usage is TRBV20-1 and J usage is TRBJ1-1, with TRBD1 as a possible D gene (5 bases). Trimming pared 6 bases from V and 0 bases from J, leaving 11 bases between. CDR1 is DFQATT, CDR2 SNEGSKA, per germline (reference sequence). The CDR3 length is 13 residues. In DNA form, the CDR3 reads TGCAGTGCCCAGGGCCAGATGAACACTGAAGCTTTCTTT. Its translation is CSAQGQMNTEAFF.

V usage is TRBV28 and J usage is TRBJ1-5; D uncertain. Trimming shortened V by 7 bases and J by 2 bases, and 12 bases separated the two germline ends. CDR3 length: 14 residues. The V gene's germline CDR1 is MDHEN and CDR2 SYDVKM. Here the CDR3 DNA reads TGTGCCAGCACCTCAACTTGGGGCAATCAGCCCCAGCATTTT. It specifies CASTSTWGNQPQHF.

The chain is built from TRBV28 and TRBJ2-7; TRBD1 matches 8 bases. The length of the CDR3 is 15 residues. Germline V gene lookup returns CDR1 MDHEN and CDR2 SYDVKM. V trimming: 5 bases; J trimming: 3 bases; junction bases outside the gene matches: 9. The CDR3 region is CASSSRTGQGYEQYF. The CDR3 bases are TGTGCCAGCAGTAGCCGGACAGGGCAAGGCTACGAGCAGTACTTC. The full variable domain, in which reference TRBV28 and TRBJ2-7 provide the parts outside the CDR3, is DVKVTQSSRYLVKRTGEKVFLECVQDMDHENMFWYRQDPGLGLRLIYFSYDVKMKEKGDIPEGYSVSREKKERFSLILESASTNQTSMYLCASSSRTGQGYEQYFGPGTRLTVT.

In nucleotides, the CDR3 is TGTGCCAGCAGACGACAGCTGAACTATGGCTACACCTTC. It specifies CASRRQLNYGYTF. The gene calls are TRBV6-1 and TRBJ1-2, with D perhaps TRBD1 (5 bases). The V gene's germline CDR1 is MNHNS and CDR2 SASEGT. V shed 6 bases and J shed 2 bases, with 10 bases lying between them. This CDR3 is built from 13 residues.

This clonotype was detected a few times. The chain links TRBV28 to TRBJ1-3; possibly TRBD1 for D (5 bases). With 6 bases removed from V and 0 bases from J, the gap between germline ends came to 15 bases. The CDR3 length is 16 residues. The V gene's germline CDR1 is MDHEN and CDR2 SYDVKM. The CDR3 reads CASSRQRFDSGNTIYF. The DNA for the CDR3 is TGTGCCAGCAGCCGACAGCGCTTTGACTCTGGAAACACCATATATTTT.

The sample holds a few counts of this clonotype. V and J are TRBV7-8 and TRBJ2-2; D call uncertain. The V gene's germline CDR1 is SGHVS and CDR2 FQNEAQ. The CDR3 runs to 13 residues. With 4 bases removed from V and 1 base from J, the gap between germline ends came to 4 bases. In DNA form, the CDR3 reads TGTGCCAGCAGCTACAAGAACACCGGGGAGCTGTTTTTT. This encodes CASSYKNTGELFF.

This clonotype was counted many times. This chain links TRBV7-2 with TRBJ1-3; a weak D match, TRBD1 (6 bases). V shed 1 base and J shed 0 bases, with 13 bases lying between them. Germline V CDR1 and CDR2: SGHTA, FQGNSA. The CDR3 length is 17 residues. CDR3 in DNA: TGTGCCAGCAGCTTAGTGGGAAGGGGGATCTCTGGAAACACCATATATTTT. Encoded protein: CASSLVGRGISGNTIYF.

The J gene is TRBJ2-3, the V gene TRBV29-1; the D is unclear. V lost 7 bases and J 2 bases, leaving 13 bases between the germline ends. Germline loops: CDR1 SQVTM, CDR2 ANQGSEA. The CDR3 sequence is 13 residues long. The CDR3 coding sequence is TGCAGCGCGTCCGGCCGATCCACAGATACGCAGTATTTT. It encodes CSASGRSTDTQYF.

This clonotype has more than one count but fewer than ten. The rearrangement joins TRBV12-3 or TRBV12-4 to TRBJ2-2; possibly TRBD1 for D (5 bases). V lost 3 bases and J 4 bases, leaving 9 bases between the germline ends. This CDR3 spans 14 amino acids. CDR3 residues: CASSLSTATGELFF. The CDR3 DNA follows: TGTGCCAGCAGTTTGTCGACAGCCACCGGGGAGCTGTTTTTT.

The V and J genes are TRBV6-2 or TRBV6-3 and TRBJ2-3, with D unresolved. The germline V and J ends were trimmed by 6 bases and 5 bases, with 12 bases remaining between them. This CDR3 comprises 13 residues. Germline V gene lookup returns CDR1 MNHEY and CDR2 SVGEGT. CDR3 DNA sequence: TGTGCCAGCAGCCAGCCCCCCTTAGATACGCAGTATTTT. Its protein is CASSQPPLDTQYF.

A few counts support this clonotype. This chain connects TRBV12-3 or TRBV12-4 to TRBJ1-5, with 8 bases identical to TRBD1. The CDR3 is 15 amino acids. Unmatched junction bases numbered 5, after V lost 0 bases and J lost 7 bases. The CDR3 nucleotides read TGTGCCAGCAGTTTAGCGCAGGGGGCTGGGCAGCCCCAGCATTTT. It translates to CASSLAQGAGQPQHF.

In its sample, this clonotype was seen a few times. The chain recombines TRBV5-4 with TRBJ1-1; D is undetermined. V shed 2 bases and J shed 4 bases, with 15 bases lying between them. Germline CDR1 is SGHNT and CDR2 is YYREEE (reference sequence). This CDR3 spans 15 amino acids. CDR3: CASSFSDLKPTEAFF. The CDR3 coding sequence is TGTGCCAGCAGCTTTAGCGACCTGAAGCCCACTGAAGCTTTCTTT.

This chain connects TRBV6-5 to TRBJ1-1, with unresolved D. V lost 0 bases and J lost 6, with 11 bases in between. The CDR3 extends over 14 amino acids. The germline CDR1 and CDR2 sequences are MNHEY and SVGAGI. CDR3 loop: CASSYSGRTPEAFF. DNA of the CDR3: TGTGCCAGCAGTTACTCCGGTCGGACCCCTGAAGCTTTCTTT.

This clonotype showed up many times. The CDR3 DNA reads as TGTGCCATCAGTGACAGCAGCACAGATACGCAGTATTTT. Translation gives CAISDSSTDTQYF. The V and J genes are TRBV10-3 and TRBJ2-3; D not certain. The ends were cut back, 3 bases at V and 0 bases at J, with 4 bases in the middle. The germline gives CDR1 ENHRY, CDR2 SYGVKD. The CDR3 contains 13 residues.

This clonotype was seen ten or more times. The gene calls are TRBV7-6 and TRBJ2-2; 7 bases fit TRBD1. V lost 4 bases and J lost 1; bases outside the gene matches: 3. The germline gives CDR1 SGHVS, CDR2 FNYEAQ. The CDR3 runs to 15 residues. The CDR3 loop is CASSSGTENTGELFF. Written as DNA, the CDR3 is TGTGCCAGCAGCTCAGGGACAGAGAACACCGGGGAGCTGTTTTTT.

The V gene is TRBV15, the J gene TRBJ2-7; D is possibly TRBD1 or TRBD2 (5 bases each). V was pared by 1 base and J by 0 bases, with 13 bases between. The CDR3 runs to 16 residues. Germline V gene sequence: CDR1 LNHNV, CDR2 YYDKDF (reference sequence). The CDR3 is CATSRVRGASSYEQYF. The CDR3 DNA reads TGTGCCACCAGCAGAGTAAGGGGAGCTAGCTCCTACGAGCAGTACTTC.

In this sample, this clonotype turned up a few times. V gene TRBV5-4 combines with J gene TRBJ2-7; TRBD1 matches at 9 bases. Germline trimming cut 3 bases from V and 5 bases from J; bases unmatched to any gene: 6. The CDR3 covers 14 residues. Germline V CDR1 and CDR2: SGHNT, YYREEE (reference sequence). This chain's CDR3 is CASSSRDRVHEQYF. DNA of the CDR3: TGTGCCAGCAGCTCCCGGGACAGGGTGCACGAGCAGTACTTC. The entire variable domain, with the rest obtained from reference TRBV5-4 and TRBJ2-7, is as follows: ETGVTQSPTHLIKTRGQQVTLRCSSQSGHNTVSWYQQALGQGPQFIFQYYREEENGRGNFPPRFSGLQFPNYSSELNVNALELDDSALYLCASSSRDRVHEQYFGPGTRLTVT.

The rearrangement links TRBV7-8 to TRBJ2-7; maybe TRBD1 (6 bases). V dropped 6 bases and J dropped 5 bases, with 17 bases sitting between them. CDR3 size: 14 residues. Germline V lookup: CDR1 SGHVS, CDR2 FQNEAQ. DNA of the CDR3: TGTGCCAGCAGAAAAGTGACCGGGACAAACGAGCAGTACTTC. Protein sequence: CASRKVTGTNEQYF.